Below, 24 T cell receptor beta chains from the same sample are listed, as sequenced in a study of T cells after yellow fever vaccination. Using its own MiXCR run on the 5' RACE reads, TCRdb lists one record per CDR3 protein. The sample has 300,000 to 450,000 distinct CDR3 sequences; around 6.5% are singletons. The input for sequencing was PBMCs, taken 5 days after the yellow fever booster vaccination. The receptors originated from a man under 40 who received the YFV17D yellow fever vaccine.

This clonotype was recorded a few times. This sequence joins TRBV10-1 and TRBJ2-3, with a tentative D call TRBD2 (6 bases). V shed 0 bases and J shed 3 bases, with 10 bases lying between them. CDR3 length: 15 residues. From germline, CDR1 is WNHNN and CDR2 SYGVQD (reference sequence). The CDR3 sequence is CASSESLDYTDTQYF. DNA for the CDR3: TGCGCCAGCAGTGAGTCCCTGGACTATACAGATACGCAGTATTTT.

This chain uses TRBV7-9 with TRBJ2-1; 9 bases are shared with TRBD2. The CDR3 totals 14 residues. With V trimmed by 1 base and J by 9 bases, 4 bases remained unmatched. Germline V gene sequence: CDR1 SEHNR, CDR2 FQNEAQ (reference sequence). The CDR3 region is CASSLDGTSREQFF. CDR3 DNA: TGTGCCAGCAGCTTAGACGGGACTAGCCGTGAGCAGTTCTTC.

The chain is built from TRBV6-5 and TRBJ2-3; D is ambiguous. CDR1 is MNHEY, CDR2 SVGAGI, per germline. The CDR3 consists of 15 residues. The V end was cut by 3 bases, the J end by 0 bases, with 10 bases between. CDR3 bases: TGTGCCAGCAGTTATAATACACTAAGCACAGATACGCAGTATTTT. Its protein product is CASSYNTLSTDTQYF.

This clonotype has at least ten counts. V is TRBV12-3 or TRBV12-4 and J is TRBJ2-5, with TRBD2 matching over 7 bases. There are 16 residues in the CDR3. Germline trimming cut 6 bases from V and 5 bases from J; bases unmatched to any gene: 15. The CDR3 loop reads CASSPRLASAGETQYF. CDR3 nucleotide sequence: TGTGCCAGCAGCCCTCGACTAGCCTCCGCTGGGGAGACCCAGTACTTC.

The V call is TRBV20-1, the J call TRBJ1-2; a possible D gene is TRBD1 (5 bases). Trimming removed 4 bases from V and 8 bases from J, with 14 bases in between. Germline CDR1 is DFQATT and CDR2 is SNEGSKA (reference sequence). The CDR3 loop spans 12 amino acids. The CDR3 loop is CSATGGFNGYTF. CDR3 sequence (DNA): TGCAGTGCTACTGGGGGTTTTAACGGCTACACCTTC.

This clonotype occurred a few times. This chain links TRBV14 with TRBJ2-7; 10 bases match TRBD1. The V segment lost 0 bases and the J segment 4 bases; nucleotides outside the gene matches: 6. The CDR3 length is 16 residues. Germline V gives CDR1 SGHDN, CDR2 FVKESK. DNA of the CDR3: TGTGCCAGCAGCCAAGATCCGAGACAGGGGGCTTACGAGCAGTACTTC. This sequence encodes CASSQDPRQGAYEQYF.

The rearrangement links TRBV29-1 to TRBJ2-1; 10 bases line up with TRBD1. Germline lookup yields CDR1 SQVTM and CDR2 ANQGSEA. The CDR3 spans 16 residues. The J segment lost 0 bases and the V segment lost 0 bases, leaving 2 bases of the junction unmatched. CDR3 nucleotide sequence: TGCAGCGTTGAAGAGGGACAGGGGTCCTCCTACAATGAGCAGTTCTTC. Its translation: CSVEEGQGSSYNEQFF.

The genes are TRBV20-1 and TRBJ1-1, with D tentatively TRBD1 (5 bases). Germline loops: CDR1 DFQATT, CDR2 SNEGSKA (reference sequence). CDR3 length: 14 residues. V was pared by 5 bases and J by 0 bases, with 13 bases between. The CDR3 region has the DNA TGCAGTGCTGTGGCGGGGGGGGTGAACACTGAAGCTTTCTTT. Translation: CSAVAGGVNTEAFF.

A few counts support this clonotype. J is TRBJ2-3 and V is TRBV7-2; 12 nucleotides agree with TRBD2. V lost 4 bases, J lost 3 bases, and 5 bases stayed unmatched. CDR3 length equals 16 residues. Germline values: CDR1 SGHTA, CDR2 FQGNSA. CDR3 sequence: CASSYQLAGGTDTQYF. CDR3 coding DNA: TGTGCCAGCAGCTACCAACTAGCGGGAGGAACAGATACGCAGTATTTT.

This clonotype appeared many times. The chain uses TRBV6-5 and TRBJ2-3; 8 bases are shared with TRBD2. The germline CDR1 and CDR2 sequences are MNHEY and SVGAGI. This CDR3 is built from 17 residues. V trimming: 4 bases; J trimming: 2 bases; junction bases outside the gene matches: 11. The CDR3 here is CASSSYRLALNTDTQYF. The CDR3 DNA reads TGTGCCAGCAGTTCATATAGACTAGCGCTCAACACAGATACGCAGTATTTT.

In regard to this clonotype: One junction end disagrees with the germline gene, perhaps due to a read error. The chain is built from TRBV7-8 and TRBJ1-2; D perhaps matches TRBD1 (6 bases). The CDR3 covers 14 residues. Per germline, CDR1 SGHVS and CDR2 FQNEAQ. The CDR3 is CASSLNRAYYGFTF. CDR3 DNA: TGTGCCAGCAGCTTAAACAGGGCTTACTATGGCTTCACCTTC.

This clonotype has ten or more counts. The rearrangement joins TRBV20-1 to TRBJ2-5; D is unclear. The CDR3 is 15 amino acids. Germline V gene data show CDR1 as DFQATT and CDR2 as SNEGSKA (reference sequence). The V gene lost 7 bases and the J gene lost 2 bases, with 20 bases spanning the gap. CDR3 sequence: CSVGREAPLQETQYF. The CDR3 DNA sequence: TGCAGTGTTGGCAGAGAAGCCCCTCTTCAAGAGACCCAGTACTTC.

In this sample, this clonotype turned up many times. The V gene is TRBV5-1, the J gene TRBJ1-1, with 8 bases lining up with TRBD1. After removal of 4 bases from V and 3 bases from J, the junction contained 8 bases not matched to a gene. The germline V gene has CDR1 SGHRS and CDR2 YFSETQ. CDR3 length equals 15 residues. CDR3 sequence: CASSRGQAEDTEAFF. DNA of the CDR3: TGCGCCAGCAGCCGGGGACAGGCGGAGGACACTGAAGCTTTCTTT.

The V call is TRBV7-9, the J call TRBJ1-1; D perhaps matches TRBD1 (5 bases). Germline assignment: CDR1 SEHNR and CDR2 FQNEAQ (reference sequence). V lost 7 bases, J lost 4 bases, and 13 bases lay in between. The CDR3 totals 13 residues. CDR3 sequence reads: CASKKVGGTEAFF. CDR3 coding DNA: TGTGCCAGCAAGAAGGTGGGGGGCACTGAAGCTTTCTTT.

Ten or more counts support this clonotype. DNA of the CDR3: TGTGCCAGCAGCCAAGGACTAGCGGGCACAGATACGCAGTATTTT. Its protein product is CASSQGLAGTDTQYF. The rearrangement links TRBV4-2 to TRBJ2-3; 9 positions agree with TRBD2. Per the germline V gene, CDR1 is LGHNA and CDR2 is YNFKEQ. V trimming: 1 base; J trimming: 1 base; junction bases outside the gene matches: 0. The CDR3 spans 15 residues.

The chain is built from TRBV12-3 or TRBV12-4 and TRBJ2-1; 11 bases align to TRBD1. The CDR3 covers 16 residues. J lost 4 bases, V lost 3 bases, and 5 bases had no gene match. The CDR3 sequence: CASSFTGTGGYNEQFF. The CDR3 DNA is TGTGCCAGCAGTTTCACAGGGACAGGGGGTTACAATGAGCAGTTCTTC.

V is TRBV18 and J is TRBJ2-1, with D perhaps given as TRBD1 or TRBD2 (5 bases each). This CDR3 spans 18 amino acids. Trimming shortened V by 0 bases and J by 0 bases, and 15 bases separated the two germline ends. Germline values: CDR1 KGHSH, CDR2 LQKENI. In DNA form, the CDR3 reads TGTGCCAGCTCACCACCTGGGACCCGAGGGAGCTCCTACAATGAGCAGTTCTTC. Translated: CASSPPGTRGSSYNEQFF.

This clonotype appeared a few times. V gene TRBV5-1 combines with J gene TRBJ1-4; 8 bases agree with TRBD1. The V segment lost 6 bases and the J segment 5 bases; nucleotides outside the gene matches: 9. The CDR3 has 15 residues. Germline CDR1 reads SGHRS; CDR2 reads YFSETQ. CDR3 nucleotides: TGCGCCAGCACCGACCAGGGGGCGAGAAATGAAAAACTGTTTTTT. It codes for CASTDQGARNEKLFF.

The sample holds many counts of this clonotype. The gene calls are TRBV27 and TRBJ2-3; D assignment may be TRBD1 or TRBD2 (5 bases each). V lost 2 bases and J lost 8, with 8 bases in between. This CDR3 comprises 12 residues. The V gene's germline CDR1 is MNHEY and CDR2 SMNVEV (reference sequence). CDR3 residues: CASSLRGVTQYF. CDR3 DNA: TGTGCCAGCAGTTTACGAGGGGTTACGCAGTATTTT.

The sample holds many counts of this clonotype. The V gene is TRBV6-2 or TRBV6-3, the J gene TRBJ1-2, with D uncertain. This CDR3 comprises 12 residues. Trimming removed 7 bases from V and 1 base from J, with 7 bases in between. Germline V gives CDR1 MNHEY, CDR2 SVGEGT. In nucleotides, the CDR3 is TGTGCCAGCATGCGACTTAACTATGGCTACACCTTC. Translated: CASMRLNYGYTF.

The V and J genes are TRBV12-3 or TRBV12-4 and TRBJ2-7; possibly TRBD2 for D (5 bases). The V gene lost 3 bases and the J gene lost 3 bases, with 12 bases spanning the gap. CDR3 length equals 14 residues. The DNA for the CDR3 is TGTGCCAGCAGTTTCGGATGGGGAGACTACGAGCAGTACTTC. It codes for CASSFGWGDYEQYF.

This chain connects TRBV12-3 or TRBV12-4 to TRBJ1-3; D is ambiguous. V lost 8 bases and J lost 4, with 15 bases in between. The CDR3 spans 14 residues. The CDR3 bases are TGTGCCAGCCTTCTAAGAAGCTCGGGAAACACCATATATTTT. Translated, it gives CASLLRSSGNTIYF.

This clonotype was recorded at least ten times. The rearrangement uses TRBV7-2 and TRBJ2-5; D possibly matches TRBD1 or TRBD2 (6 bases each). This CDR3 region has 13 residues. V was pared by 5 bases and J by 5 bases, with 12 bases between. Germline V lookup: CDR1 SGHTA, CDR2 FQGNSA. The CDR3 nucleotides are TGTGCCAGCAGCGCTTCGGGGGCCGAGACCCAGTACTTC. Translated: CASSASGAETQYF.

The chain recombines TRBV7-2 with TRBJ2-2; 11 bases are shared with TRBD2. V was clipped by 5 bases and J by 4 bases; unmatched bases: 9. Per germline, CDR1 SGHTA and CDR2 FQGNSA. This CDR3 comprises 17 residues. In DNA form, the CDR3 reads TGTGCCAGCAGCCTCTACTTAGCGGGAGGGGCCACCGGGGAGCTGTTTTTT. Protein sequence: CASSLYLAGGATGELFF.